The clone carrying this T cell receptor beta chain was picked up one time. Authors' methods: Amplification of reference gene primers was used by the study to estimate nucleated cell counts. Profiled with immunoSEQ multiplex PCR; TCRdb holds only in-frame clones, not every one. The DNA gave D and trimming, while V, J and clone size come from that table. The table has around 87,000 clones, around four fifths seen once. These data belong to a study of blood T cell repertoires in COVID-19. At the level of the study: The United States, Italy and Spain supplied acute and convalescent COVID-19 samples. PBMCs, B-cell-depleted T cells, or T cells were the source of the cDNA or gDNA that made up the material.

Germline lookup yields CDR1 SGHRS and CDR2 YFSETQ. This CDR3 contains 16 residues. V shed 6 bases and J 1 base; nucleotides not matched to a gene: 11. Source material: peripheral blood. The chain carries TRBV5-1 and TRBJ1-1, with TRBD1 matching over 8 bases. The TCR sequence derives from a woman older than 75 with acute or convalescent COVID-19. CDR3 sequence (DNA): TGCGCCAGCAACCCCATGACAGGGGCAGGGAACACTGAAGCTTTCTTT. Translating it yields CASNPMTGAGNTEAFF.